This T cell receptor beta chain emerged from a study of T cells after yellow fever vaccination. General study results and limits: It was a small share of clonotypes that appeared in both CD4 and CD8 compartments. Highly abundant clonotypes carried over from the bulk population could end up in FACS-sorted repertoires as contaminants. Researchers report a weaker secondary response that nonetheless peaked faster, day 5 versus 15.

Template-switching 5'RACE yielded the TCR cDNA; a universal primer site and UMIs were added in the process. From the 5' RACE reads, TCRdb called clonotypes with MiXCR, one entry per CDR3 protein. The sample contains 300,000 to 350,000 distinct CDR3 sequences, under 5% of which appear only once. This clonotype came up many times. Antigen unknown. The receptor was derived from a man aged 18 to 29 who received the YFV17D yellow fever vaccine. The material was PBMCs, obtained 5 days after the yellow fever booster vaccination.

The CDR3 region is CAYWRGTSNEQFF. The CDR3 region has the DNA TGTGCCTACTGGCGGGGGACAAGTAATGAGCAGTTCTTC. The chain couples TRBV30 to TRBJ2-1; a possible D gene is TRBD2 (7 bases). Between the trimmed V and J ends, which lost 7 bases and 7 bases, there was a span of 17 bases. CDR3 length: 13 amino acids. The germline gives CDR1 GTSNPN, CDR2 SVGIG (reference sequence).